A selection of T cell receptor beta chains follows, all from one sample in a study of blood T cell repertoires in COVID-19. Assay used: immunoSEQ multiplex PCR; TCRdb lists only in-frame clones, some missing. The repertoire holds some 180,000 clones, with around 76% as singletons. The source material was peripheral blood. These receptors were obtained from a woman aged 55 to 70 with COVID-19, enrolled during active disease. CDR3s include the opening cysteine and the closing phenylalanine or tryptophan. The D gene is left open where the match is weak. A clone size is listed for some rows: how often the clone was seen (once, few, many), or a class if it is expanded.

cdr3_length	v_call	d_call	clone_size	j_call	cdr3_aa	cdr3_nt
13	TRBV12-3/TRBV12-4	-	-	TRBJ2-5	CASSFGEGKTQYF	-
13	TRBV3-1/TRBV3-2	-	-	TRBJ1-1	CASSRTVEVEAFF	TGTGCCAGCAGCCGGACAGTAGAGGTTGAAGCTTTCTTT
14	TRBV28	-	-	TRBJ2-3	CASSSDAGTDTQYF	TGTGCCAGCAGTTCTGACGCGGGCACAGATACGCAGTATTTT
15	TRBV6-5	-	-	TRBJ1-5	CASSYGRQSNQPQHF	TGTGCCAGCAGTTACGGCAGACAATCCAATCAGCCCCAGCATTTT
13	TRBV12-3/TRBV12-4	TRBD1	-	TRBJ1-1	CASSFTGDTEAFF	TGTGCCAGCAGTTTTACAGGGGACACTGAAGCTTTCTTT
14	TRBV6-6	-	-	TRBJ1-6	CASSYPDRNSPLHF	TGTGCCAGCAGTTACCCAGACAGGAACTCACCCCTCCACTTT
17	TRBV9	TRBD1	-	TRBJ1-3	CASSLSTGDFSGNTIYF	TGTGCCAGCAGCCTCTCGACAGGGGATTTCTCTGGAAACACCATATATTTT
13	TRBV7-2	-	-	TRBJ2-7	CASSLAAGYEQYF	TGTGCCAGCAGCTTAGCGGCGGGCTACGAGCAGTACTTC
15	TRBV6-5	-	-	TRBJ1-5	CASRTSILGRGPQHF	TGTGCCAGCAGGACCAGTATACTCGGTAGAGGGCCCCAGCATTTT
12	TRBV12-3/TRBV12-4	-	many	TRBJ1-1	CASTRGFGEAFF	TGTGCCAGCACTCGAGGTTTCGGTGAGGCTTTCTTT
13	TRBV2	-	once	TRBJ1-1	CASRQGGGTEAFF	TGTGCCAGCAGACAGGGAGGGGGAACTGAAGCTTTCTTT
15	TRBV7-9	-	-	TRBJ2-5	CASSSGGGSWETQYF	TGTGCCAGCAGCTCGGGTGGGGGGTCCTGGGAGACCCAGTACTTC
15	TRBV27	-	medium-sized	TRBJ1-4	CASSPSAATNEKLFF	TGTGCCAGCAGTCCCTCAGCGGCAACTAATGAAAAACTGTTTTTT
13	TRBV5-6	-	-	TRBJ1-1	CASSGISLTEAFF	TGTGCCAGCAGCGGTATAAGCCTCACTGAAGCTTTCTTT
13	TRBV2	-	-	TRBJ2-2	CASNNGGTGELFF	TGTGCCAGCAATAACGGGGGCACCGGGGAGCTGTTTTTT
14	TRBV5-1	TRBD2	once	TRBJ2-5	CASSATGGQETQYF	TGCGCCAGCAGCGCGACGGGGGGGCAAGAGACCCAGTACTTC
14	TRBV28	-	-	TRBJ1-5	CASSLRGGVQPQHF	TGTGCCAGCAGTTTAAGGGGAGGGGTTCAGCCCCAGCATTTT